A selection of T cell receptor beta chains follows, all from one sample in a study of blood T cell repertoires in COVID-19. Sequencing used immunoSEQ multiplex PCR; TCRdb keeps in-frame clones, though not all of them. This sample has about 340,000 clones, with roughly 90% found just once. The specimen was peripheral blood. The receptors stem from a woman aged 60-70 years with COVID-19, enrolled during active disease. Each CDR3 is given with its conserved first and last residue. D genes are given only for firm matches. Size values are once, few and many counts, or a class for expanded clones, and some rows have none.

abundance: .; d_gene: TRBD1; v_gene: TRBV5-1; j_gene: TRBJ1-2; len: 13; CDR3nt: TGCGCCAGCAGCTTACAGGGGGCTCGGGGCTACACCTTC; CDR3aa: CASSLQGARGYTF
abundance: .; d_gene: .; v_gene: TRBV7-9; j_gene: TRBJ1-2; len: 15; CDR3nt: TGTGCCAGCAGCTCGTTAGGGGGAAAAGACTATGGCTACACCTTC; CDR3aa: CASSSLGGKDYGYTF
abundance: .; d_gene: .; v_gene: TRBV6-5; j_gene: TRBJ1-1; len: 15; CDR3nt: TGTGCCAGCAGTTACGCCTCGGGGGGTCTATCTGAAGCTTTCTTT; CDR3aa: CASSYASGGLSEAFF
abundance: .; d_gene: .; v_gene: TRBV29-1; j_gene: TRBJ1-3; len: 13; CDR3nt: TGCAGCGTTGCGCACGCCGCGGGAAACACCATATATTTT; CDR3aa: CSVAHAAGNTIYF
abundance: .; d_gene: .; v_gene: TRBV29-1; j_gene: TRBJ1-1; len: 13; CDR3nt: TGCAGCGTCTTTGCGGGGGGCGGCACTGAAGCTTTCTTT; CDR3aa: CSVFAGGGTEAFF
abundance: once; d_gene: TRBD1; v_gene: TRBV6-5; j_gene: TRBJ2-7; len: 14; CDR3nt: TGTGCCAGCAGGCCACAGGGGGCGGTCTACGAGCAGTACTTC; CDR3aa: CASRPQGAVYEQYF
abundance: .; d_gene: TRBD1; v_gene: TRBV4-2; j_gene: TRBJ1-3; len: 16; CDR3nt: TGTGCCAGCAGCCTGGGACAGGGAGTAGGAGGAAACACCATATATTTT; CDR3aa: CASSLGQGVGGNTIYF
abundance: .; d_gene: .; v_gene: TRBV7-3; j_gene: TRBJ1-2; len: 14; CDR3nt: TGTGCCAGCAGTTTGGACAGTTCTAACTATGGCTACACCTTC; CDR3aa: CASSLDSSNYGYTF
abundance: .; d_gene: TRBD1; v_gene: TRBV3-1/TRBV3-2; j_gene: TRBJ2-7; len: 14; CDR3nt: TGTGCCAGCAGCCCGACAGGGGCAGCCTACGAGCAGTACTTC; CDR3aa: CASSPTGAAYEQYF
abundance: .; d_gene: TRBD1; v_gene: TRBV5-1; j_gene: TRBJ2-7; len: 15; CDR3nt: TGCGCCAGCAGCCCCTCGGGGACAGCCTTCTACGAGCAGTACTTC; CDR3aa: CASSPSGTAFYEQYF
abundance: .; d_gene: TRBD2; v_gene: TRBV9; j_gene: TRBJ2-1; len: 18; CDR3nt: TGTGCCAGCAGCGTAGAGAGGACTAGCGGTTGGTCCTACAATGAGCAGTTCTTC; CDR3aa: CASSVERTSGWSYNEQFF
abundance: .; d_gene: .; v_gene: TRBV13; j_gene: TRBJ1-2; len: 13; CDR3nt: TGTGCCAGCAGCTTAGGCGCGGGTTATGGCTACACCTTC; CDR3aa: CASSLGAGYGYTF
abundance: .; d_gene: TRBD2; v_gene: TRBV13; j_gene: TRBJ2-5; len: 16; CDR3nt: TGTGCCAGCAGCTTGGGGAGCGGGGTTAAGGGAGAGACCCAGTACTTC; CDR3aa: CASSLGSGVKGETQYF
abundance: .; d_gene: .; v_gene: TRBV6-5; j_gene: TRBJ2-7; len: 15; CDR3nt: TGTGCCAGCAGACGGAATCGTCAGGGCAGTTACGAGCAGTACTTC; CDR3aa: CASRRNRQGSYEQYF
abundance: .; d_gene: TRBD1; v_gene: TRBV18; j_gene: TRBJ2-5; len: 13; CDR3nt: TGTGCCAGCTCACAGGGGGCTAAAGAGACCCAGTACTTC; CDR3aa: CASSQGAKETQYF
abundance: .; d_gene: .; v_gene: TRBV28; j_gene: TRBJ1-2; len: 14; CDR3nt: TGTGCCAGCAGTCTCCCCGTGGAGGGGAATGGCTACACCTTC; CDR3aa: CASSLPVEGNGYTF
abundance: .; d_gene: .; v_gene: TRBV4-1; j_gene: TRBJ2-3; len: 14; CDR3nt: TGCGCCAGCAGCCAAGATGAGACATCAGGGACGCAGTATTTT; CDR3aa: CASSQDETSGTQYF
abundance: .; d_gene: .; v_gene: TRBV11-2; j_gene: TRBJ2-2; len: 15; CDR3nt: TGTGCCAGCAGCTCGTCGTCACGAGGGACCGGGGAGCTGTTTTTT; CDR3aa: CASSSSSRGTGELFF
abundance: .; d_gene: .; v_gene: TRBV12-5; j_gene: TRBJ1-5; len: 15; CDR3nt: TGTGCTAGTGGTTTGGGGACATACACTAATCAGCCCCAGCATTTT; CDR3aa: CASGLGTYTNQPQHF
abundance: .; d_gene: TRBD1; v_gene: TRBV18; j_gene: TRBJ2-3; len: 14; CDR3nt: TGTGCCAGCTCCCCAGGGGGCTGGGCAGATACGCAGTATTTT; CDR3aa: CASSPGGWADTQYF
abundance: few; d_gene: .; v_gene: TRBV5-4; j_gene: TRBJ2-1; len: 13; CDR3nt: TGTGCCAGCAGGGGCAGCAGTTCGAATGAGCAGTTCTTC; CDR3aa: CASRGSSSNEQFF
abundance: .; d_gene: TRBD1; v_gene: TRBV7-2; j_gene: TRBJ1-2; len: 14; CDR3nt: TGTGCCAGCAGCTTTTCTGGACAGGACTATGGCTACACCTTC; CDR3aa: CASSFSGQDYGYTF
abundance: .; d_gene: .; v_gene: TRBV7-8; j_gene: TRBJ2-5; len: 13; CDR3nt: TGTGCCAGCAGCCCCCCTATTCGAGAGACCCAGTACTTC; CDR3aa: CASSPPIRETQYF
abundance: .; d_gene: .; v_gene: TRBV5-4; j_gene: TRBJ1-1; len: 13; CDR3nt: TGTGCCAGCAGCTTTGGCCAGAACACTGAAGCTTTCTTT; CDR3aa: CASSFGQNTEAFF
abundance: .; d_gene: .; v_gene: TRBV18; j_gene: TRBJ2-7; len: 15; CDR3nt: TGTGCCAGCTCACCTACCCCGGGTGTACCCCACGAGCAGTACTTC; CDR3aa: CASSPTPGVPHEQYF
abundance: .; d_gene: .; v_gene: TRBV5-1; j_gene: TRBJ2-2; len: 15; CDR3nt: TGCGCCAGCAGCTTCATGACTAGTAGCACCGGGGAGCTGTTTTTT; CDR3aa: CASSFMTSSTGELFF
abundance: .; d_gene: TRBD2; v_gene: TRBV4-2; j_gene: TRBJ2-3; len: 16; CDR3nt: TGTGCCAGCAGCCAGGGGCCGCGGGGGGGTGCAGATACGCAGTATTTT; CDR3aa: CASSQGPRGGADTQYF
abundance: .; d_gene: TRBD2; v_gene: TRBV6-1; j_gene: TRBJ2-3; len: 17; CDR3nt: TGTGCCAGCAGTGTCGGGCGGACGGGAGGGTCGGCAGATACGCAGTATTTT; CDR3aa: CASSVGRTGGSADTQYF
abundance: .; d_gene: TRBD1; v_gene: TRBV9; j_gene: TRBJ1-3; len: 16; CDR3nt: TGTGCCAGCAGCGCCTCCGGGACAGTCTCTGGAAACACCATATATTTT; CDR3aa: CASSASGTVSGNTIYF
abundance: once; d_gene: TRBD2; v_gene: TRBV30; j_gene: TRBJ2-5; len: 14; CDR3nt: TGTGCCTGGAGTGTTTCTAGCGGGGGGAAGACCCAGTACTTC; CDR3aa: CAWSVSSGGKTQYF
abundance: few; d_gene: .; v_gene: TRBV3-1/TRBV3-2; j_gene: TRBJ1-2; len: 13; CDR3nt: TGTGCCAGCAGCCCCCAGATGGATTCACGGGAGACCTTC; CDR3aa: CASSPQMDSRETF
abundance: .; d_gene: TRBD1; v_gene: TRBV6-2/TRBV6-3; j_gene: TRBJ2-1; len: 17; CDR3nt: TGTGCCAGCAGTTATGGACAGGAAGGGAGCTCCTACAATGAGCAGTTCTTC; CDR3aa: CASSYGQEGSSYNEQFF
abundance: few; d_gene: TRBD1; v_gene: TRBV4-1; j_gene: TRBJ1-6; len: 19; CDR3nt: TGCGCCAGCAGCCAAGGTGCGCGACAGGGGCCCAGAGGTGGTTCACCCCTCCACTTT; CDR3aa: CASSQGARQGPRGGSPLHF
abundance: .; d_gene: .; v_gene: TRBV11-3; j_gene: TRBJ2-7; len: 11; CDR3nt: TGTGCCTCCCTCGGGGCCTACGAGCAGTACTTC; CDR3aa: CASLGAYEQYF
abundance: .; d_gene: .; v_gene: TRBV2; j_gene: TRBJ2-5; len: 13; CDR3nt: TGTGACAGCGCCAAAGGGGAAAAAGAGACCCAGTACTTC; CDR3aa: CDSAKGEKETQYF
abundance: .; d_gene: TRBD1; v_gene: TRBV10-3; j_gene: TRBJ1-2; len: 15; CDR3nt: TGTGCCATCAGATCCACGGGACAGCGGATCTATGGCTACACCTTC; CDR3aa: CAIRSTGQRIYGYTF
abundance: .; d_gene: .; v_gene: TRBV7-9; j_gene: TRBJ2-5; len: 8; CDR3nt: TGTGCCAGCAGCATTCTCTACTTC; CDR3aa: CASSILYF
abundance: few; d_gene: TRBD1; v_gene: TRBV13; j_gene: TRBJ2-1; len: 15; CDR3nt: TGTGCCAGCAGCCGCCTACAGGGGGCCCGGATGAGGGCGTTCTTC; CDR3aa: CASSRLQGARMRAFF
abundance: .; d_gene: TRBD2; v_gene: TRBV4-3; j_gene: TRBJ2-7; len: 15; CDR3nt: TGCGCCAGCAGCCAGGGACTAGCGGGGACCTACGAGCAGTACTTC; CDR3aa: CASSQGLAGTYEQYF
abundance: .; d_gene: .; v_gene: TRBV19; j_gene: TRBJ2-7; len: 13; CDR3nt: TGTGCCAGTAGTATAGTGGGCAGCTACGAGCAGTACTTC; CDR3aa: CASSIVGSYEQYF
abundance: .; d_gene: .; v_gene: TRBV7-2; j_gene: TRBJ1-1; len: 14; CDR3nt: TGTGCCAGCAGCCCAACAGGGACGAACACTGAAGCTTTCTTT; CDR3aa: CASSPTGTNTEAFF
abundance: .; d_gene: TRBD1; v_gene: TRBV25-1; j_gene: TRBJ1-1; len: 14; CDR3nt: TGTGCCAGCTCCACCCGGGACAGGTTACCTGAAGCTTTCTTT; CDR3aa: CASSTRDRLPEAFF
abundance: .; d_gene: TRBD2; v_gene: TRBV2; j_gene: TRBJ2-3; len: 14; CDR3nt: TGTGCCAGCAACGCGGGGGTTAGCACAGATACGCAGTATTTT; CDR3aa: CASNAGVSTDTQYF
abundance: .; d_gene: .; v_gene: TRBV6-1; j_gene: TRBJ1-2; len: 12; CDR3nt: TGTGCCAGCAGTGAAGTGCCAGTCCGCTACACCTTC; CDR3aa: CASSEVPVRYTF
abundance: .; d_gene: TRBD2; v_gene: TRBV7-9; j_gene: TRBJ2-1; len: 16; CDR3nt: TGTGCCAGCAGCTACGGGGCGGGGGGCGCGTACAATGAGCAGTTCTTC; CDR3aa: CASSYGAGGAYNEQFF
abundance: .; d_gene: TRBD2; v_gene: TRBV11-3; j_gene: TRBJ2-1; len: 16; CDR3nt: TGTGCCAGCAGCTCGGGACTAGCGGGGGGGCTGGGTGAGCAGTTCTTC; CDR3aa: CASSSGLAGGLGEQFF
abundance: .; d_gene: TRBD1; v_gene: TRBV2; j_gene: TRBJ1-2; len: 16; CDR3nt: TGTGCCAGCAGTACCGGACAGGGTTTGGGCCGCTATGGCTACACCTTC; CDR3aa: CASSTGQGLGRYGYTF
abundance: .; d_gene: .; v_gene: TRBV4-1; j_gene: TRBJ2-3; len: 15; CDR3nt: TGCGCCAGCAGCCAGTATTTCCCTGCGCTAGATACGCAGTATTTT; CDR3aa: CASSQYFPALDTQYF
abundance: .; d_gene: .; v_gene: TRBV28; j_gene: TRBJ2-2; len: 14; CDR3nt: TGTGCCAGCAGTCCCGGCGGGGACACCGGGGAGCTGTTTTTT; CDR3aa: CASSPGGDTGELFF
abundance: .; d_gene: TRBD1; v_gene: TRBV7-6; j_gene: TRBJ2-7; len: 15; CDR3nt: TGTGCCAGCAGCAGAGAGGGACAGGGGGCCTACGAGCAGTACTTC; CDR3aa: CASSREGQGAYEQYF